This entry features one TCR beta chain sequence. Its cognate antigen is unknown. Only in-frame clones appear in the TCRdb table, and some are missing; sequencing was by immunoSEQ multiplex PCR. The sample consists of about 140,000 clones, 85% to 95% of them appearing once. It was autoimmune disease history or systemic immunosuppression that excluded patients. The CDR3 is made up of 13 amino acids. Trimming cost V 8 bases and J 7 bases, with 18 bases left between them. Germline V gene sequence: CDR1 SNHLY, CDR2 FYNNEI. The data were obtained in a study of OX40 agonist ivuxolimab in advanced cancers. Study findings and constraints: Blood T cells, both CD4+ and CD8+, expanded clonally by week 6 at 0.1 to 3.0 mg/kg.

The chain recombines TRBV2 with TRBJ2-7; D is uncertain. The sample consisted of CD4+ or CD8+ T cells sorted from blood, taken in a trial of the OX40 agonist ivuxolimab. This receptor was taken from an adult with an advanced solid tumor such as melanoma, head and neck, liver or kidney cancer. The CDR3 coding sequence is TGTGCCAGCGTTAAGGGAATCCCACGGGAGCAGTACTTC. Amino acids: CASVKGIPREQYF. Together with reference TRBV2 and TRBJ2-7, the CDR3 gives the full variable domain: EPEVTQTPSHQVTQMGQEVILRCVPISNHLYFYWYRQILGQKVEFLVSFYNNEISEKSEIFDDQFSVERPDGSNFTLKIRSTKLEDSAMYFCASVKGIPREQYFGPGTRLTVT.